These 10 T cell receptor beta chains were sequenced from one sample in a study of CD8 T cells in Susac syndrome. Random hexamers were used to reverse transcribe about 0.45 to 1 ug of RNA. TCRdb reprocessed the immunoSEQ multiplex PCR reads via MiXCR and lists one record per CDR3 protein. The sample lists over 80,000 distinct CDR3 sequences, roughly 91% occurring once. The source material was CD8+ T cells from PBMCs. Every receptor here comes from a human donor in good health.

The rearrangement links TRBV29-1 to TRBJ2-1, with TRBD2 identical over 9 bases. V dropped 4 bases and J dropped 13; count of bases not matched to a gene: 14. This CDR3 comprises 14 residues. Per the germline V gene, CDR1 is SQVTM and CDR2 is ANQGSEA. The CDR3 DNA follows: TGCAGCGTTGGATGGCGGGGGGGCCAATCGGTACAGTTCTTC. It encodes CSVGWRGGQSVQFF.

This rearrangement joins TRBV7-6 to TRBJ1-2; maybe TRBD1 (5 bases). Trimming shortened V by 6 bases and J by 4 bases, and 12 bases separated the two germline ends. In germline, CDR1 is SGHVS, CDR2 FNYEAQ. This CDR3 comprises 13 residues. The CDR3: CASSDGTIYGYTF. The CDR3 DNA reads TGTGCCAGCAGTGACGGGACTATCTATGGCTACACCTTC.

The chain uses TRBV4-1 and TRBJ2-2; possibly TRBD2 for D (5 bases). The germline V gene has CDR1 MGHRA and CDR2 YSYEKL. V was pared by 0 bases and J by 7 bases, with 12 bases between. The CDR3 has 15 amino acids. The CDR3 protein is CASSQDTGTGGELFF. CDR3 bases: TGCGCCAGCAGCCAAGATACGGGAACGGGCGGGGAGCTGTTTTTT.

CDR3 protein: CASSPGRIYEQYF. DNA for the CDR3: TGTGCCAGCAGCCCTGGACGGATCTACGAGCAGTACTTC. The chain links TRBV7-6 to TRBJ2-7; D remains unclear. The germline V and J ends were trimmed by 5 bases and 3 bases, with 11 bases remaining between them. Germline values: CDR1 SGHVS, CDR2 FNYEAQ. CDR3 length: 13 amino acids. Combining the CDR3 with reference TRBV7-6 and TRBJ2-7 gives the whole variable domain GAGVSQSPRYKVTKRGQDVALRCDPISGHVSLYWYRQALGQGPEFLTYFNYEAQQDKSGLPNDRFSAERPEGSISTLTIQRTEQRDSAMYRCASSPGRIYEQYFGPGTRLTVT.

The chain uses TRBV19 and TRBJ2-5; 7 bases line up with TRBD1. The length of the CDR3 is 16 residues. V shed 9 bases, J shed 1 base, and the junction held 14 bases outside the gene matches. The germline gives CDR1 LNHDA, CDR2 SQIVND (reference sequence). This CDR3 reads CARLPVGQAPQETQYF. CDR3 coding DNA: TGTGCCAGGCTTCCGGTAGGACAGGCCCCCCAAGAGACCCAGTACTTC.

The rearrangement links TRBV6-1 to TRBJ2-5; perhaps D is TRBD1 or TRBD2 (5 bases each). The CDR3 has 16 amino acids. Deletions cut 0 bases from V and 0 bases from J, with 11 bases between. The germline CDR1 and CDR2 sequences are MNHNS and SASEGT. CDR3 bases: TGTGCCAGCAGTGAAGCGCTTTGGGGGTACCAAGAGACCCAGTACTTC. Its translation is CASSEALWGYQETQYF.

The V call is TRBV9, the J call TRBJ2-5, with D tentatively TRBD1 or TRBD2 (6 bases each). The V gene lost 2 bases and the J gene lost 2 bases, with 13 bases spanning the gap. This CDR3 has 15 amino acids. Germline-derived CDR1 and CDR2 are SGDLS and YYNGEE. CDR3 region: CASSVWGATQETQYF. The CDR3, as DNA: TGTGCCAGCAGCGTTTGGGGGGCCACTCAAGAGACCCAGTACTTC.

This clonotype was counted once. The chain couples TRBV6-5 to TRBJ2-7; TRBD1 aligns across 11 bases. Germline assignment: CDR1 MNHEY and CDR2 SVGAGI. Unmatched junction bases numbered 5, after V lost 5 bases and J lost 2 bases. This CDR3 region has 15 residues. CDR3 sequence reads: CASSHGTGGPYEQYF. CDR3 coding DNA: TGTGCCAGCAGTCACGGGACAGGGGGACCCTACGAGCAGTACTTC.

CDR3 loop: CASSAWGGGNEQFF. The DNA for the CDR3 is TGTGCCAGCAGCGCTTGGGGGGGCGGCAATGAGCAGTTCTTC. This chain links TRBV7-2 with TRBJ2-1; TRBD2 might be the D (7 bases). The V gene lost 5 bases and the J gene lost 6 bases, with 14 bases spanning the gap. Germline-derived CDR1 and CDR2 are SGHTA and FQGNSA. The length of the CDR3 is 14 residues. Supplemented by reference TRBV7-2 and TRBJ2-1, the full variable domain reads GAGVSQSPSNKVTEKGKDVELRCDPISGHTALYWYRQSLGQGLEFLIYFQGNSAPDKSGLPSDRFSAERTGGSVSTLTIQRTQQEDSAVYLCASSAWGGGNEQFFGPGTRLTVL.

The V gene is TRBV29-1, the J gene TRBJ2-7, with D uncertain. CDR3 length: 12 amino acids. The germline gives CDR1 SQVTM, CDR2 ANQGSEA. V was pared by 2 bases and J by 2 bases, with 7 bases between. The CDR3 here is CSVELPPYEQYF. DNA of the CDR3: TGCAGCGTTGAACTTCCACCCTACGAGCAGTACTTC.